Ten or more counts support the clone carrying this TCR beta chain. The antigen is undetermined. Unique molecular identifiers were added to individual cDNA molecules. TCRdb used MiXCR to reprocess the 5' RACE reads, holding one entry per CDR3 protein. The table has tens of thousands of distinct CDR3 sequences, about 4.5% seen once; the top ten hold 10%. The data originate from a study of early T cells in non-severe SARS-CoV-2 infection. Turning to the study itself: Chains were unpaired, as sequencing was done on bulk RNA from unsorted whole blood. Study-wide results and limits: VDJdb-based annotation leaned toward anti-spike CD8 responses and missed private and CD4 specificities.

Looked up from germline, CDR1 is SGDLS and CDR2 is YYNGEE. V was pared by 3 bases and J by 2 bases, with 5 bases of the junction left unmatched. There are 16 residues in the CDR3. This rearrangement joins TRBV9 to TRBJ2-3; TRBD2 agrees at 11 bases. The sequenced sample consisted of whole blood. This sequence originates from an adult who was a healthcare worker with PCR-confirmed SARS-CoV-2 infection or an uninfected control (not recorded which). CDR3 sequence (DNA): TGTGCCAGCAGCGGTGGGACTAGCGGATACACAGATACGCAGTATTTT. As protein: CASSGGTSGYTDTQYF. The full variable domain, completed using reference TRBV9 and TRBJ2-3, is DSGVTQTPKHLITATGQRVTLRCSPRSGDLSVYWYQQSLDQGLQFLIQYYNGEERAKGNILERFSAQQFPDLHSELNLSSLELGDSALYFCASSGGTSGYTDTQYFGPGTRLTVL.